This entry describes one TCR beta chain. The antigen is undetermined. The CDR3 is made up of 16 amino acids. Per the germline V gene, CDR1 is SGHDT and CDR2 is YYEEEE. The V gene lost 0 bases and the J gene lost 0 bases, with 7 bases spanning the gap. The sample is drawn from a study of T-cell memory formation after mild COVID-19. Whole-study results and caveats: Prior to infection, memory already included some responding clones, suggesting cross-reactive memory joined. SARS-CoV-2 specificity was not confirmed for second-wave clones peaking on day 37.

MiXCR, run by TCRdb on the 5' RACE reads, gives a single entry per CDR3 protein. Among roughly 300,000 distinct CDR3 sequences listed, roughly 8% were seen once. This chain joins TRBV5-6 and TRBJ2-6; D is ambiguous. The sequence came from a man aged 18 to 30 who had mild COVID-19 (a few samples of this study predate the infection). Cell type and time point are not known. The material sequenced was PBMCs or a T cell subset sorted from them (not recorded which). The CDR3 loop reads CASSLGHSSGANVLTF. As DNA, the CDR3 is TGTGCCAGCAGCTTGGGGCACAGCTCTGGGGCCAACGTCCTGACTTTC.